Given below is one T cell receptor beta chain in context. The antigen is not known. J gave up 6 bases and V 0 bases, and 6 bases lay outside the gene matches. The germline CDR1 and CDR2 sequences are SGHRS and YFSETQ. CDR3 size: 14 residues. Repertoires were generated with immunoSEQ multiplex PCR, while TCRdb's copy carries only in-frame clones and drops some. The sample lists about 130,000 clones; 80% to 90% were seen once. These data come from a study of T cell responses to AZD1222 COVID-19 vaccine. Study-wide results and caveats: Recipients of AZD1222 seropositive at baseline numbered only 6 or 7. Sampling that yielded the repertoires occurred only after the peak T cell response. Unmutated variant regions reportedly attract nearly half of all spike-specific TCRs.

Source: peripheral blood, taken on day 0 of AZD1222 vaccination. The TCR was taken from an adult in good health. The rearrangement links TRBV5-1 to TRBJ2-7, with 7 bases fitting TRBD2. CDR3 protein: CASSLVSAGVEQYF. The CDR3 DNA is TGCGCCAGCAGCTTGGTAAGCGCGGGGGTCGAGCAGTACTTC.